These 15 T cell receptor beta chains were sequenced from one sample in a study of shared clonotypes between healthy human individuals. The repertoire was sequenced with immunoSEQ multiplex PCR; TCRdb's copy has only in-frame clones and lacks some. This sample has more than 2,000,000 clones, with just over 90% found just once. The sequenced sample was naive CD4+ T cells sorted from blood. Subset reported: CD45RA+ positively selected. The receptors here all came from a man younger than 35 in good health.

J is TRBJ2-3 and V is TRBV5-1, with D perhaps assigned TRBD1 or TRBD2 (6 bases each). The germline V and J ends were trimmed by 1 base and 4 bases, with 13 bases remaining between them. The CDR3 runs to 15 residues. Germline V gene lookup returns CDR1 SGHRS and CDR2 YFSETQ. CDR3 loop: CASSLNGRGPDTQYF. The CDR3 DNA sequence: TGCGCCAGCAGCTTGAACGGCCGGGGGCCAGATACGCAGTATTTT. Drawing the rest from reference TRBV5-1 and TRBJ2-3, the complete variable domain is KAGVTQTPRYLIKTRGQQVTLSCSPISGHRSVSWYQQTPGQGLQFLFEYFSETQRNKGNFPGRFSGRQFSNSRSEMNVSTLELGDSALYLCASSLNGRGPDTQYFGPGTRLTVL.

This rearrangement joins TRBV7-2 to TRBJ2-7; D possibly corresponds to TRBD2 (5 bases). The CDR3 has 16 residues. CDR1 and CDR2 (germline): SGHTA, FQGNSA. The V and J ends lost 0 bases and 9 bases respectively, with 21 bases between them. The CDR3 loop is CASSLAAGPSKSGQYF. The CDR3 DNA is TGTGCCAGCAGCTTAGCGGCGGGCCCCTCAAAATCCGGGCAGTACTTC.

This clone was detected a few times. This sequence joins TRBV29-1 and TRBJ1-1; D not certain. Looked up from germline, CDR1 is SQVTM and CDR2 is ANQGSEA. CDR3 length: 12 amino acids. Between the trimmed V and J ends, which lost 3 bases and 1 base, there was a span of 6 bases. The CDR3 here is CSVDTTNTEAFF. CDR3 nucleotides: TGCAGCGTTGACACGACGAACACTGAAGCTTTCTTT.

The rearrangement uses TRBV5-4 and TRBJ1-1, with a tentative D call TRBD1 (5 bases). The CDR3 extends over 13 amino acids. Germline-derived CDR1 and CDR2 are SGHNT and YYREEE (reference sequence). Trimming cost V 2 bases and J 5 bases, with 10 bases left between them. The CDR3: CASSFDSRTEAFF. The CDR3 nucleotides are TGTGCCAGCAGCTTCGACAGTAGAACTGAAGCTTTCTTT. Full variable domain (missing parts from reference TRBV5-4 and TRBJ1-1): ETGVTQSPTHLIKTRGQQVTLRCSSQSGHNTVSWYQQALGQGPQFIFQYYREEENGRGNFPPRFSGLQFPNYSSELNVNALELDDSALYLCASSFDSRTEAFFGQGTRLTVV.

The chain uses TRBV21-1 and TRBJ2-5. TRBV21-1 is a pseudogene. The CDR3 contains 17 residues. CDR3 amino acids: CASSKNPASGRKETQYF. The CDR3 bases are TGTGCCAGCAGCAAAAATCCTGCCTCCGGCCGGAAGGAGACCCAGTACTTC.

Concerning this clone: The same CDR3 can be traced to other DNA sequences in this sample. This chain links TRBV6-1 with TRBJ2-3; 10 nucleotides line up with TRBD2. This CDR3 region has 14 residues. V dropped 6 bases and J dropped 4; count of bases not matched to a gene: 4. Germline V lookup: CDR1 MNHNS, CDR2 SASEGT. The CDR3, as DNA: TGTGCCAGCAGCGTAGCGGGAGGCCCAGATACGCAGTATTTT. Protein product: CASSVAGGPDTQYF.

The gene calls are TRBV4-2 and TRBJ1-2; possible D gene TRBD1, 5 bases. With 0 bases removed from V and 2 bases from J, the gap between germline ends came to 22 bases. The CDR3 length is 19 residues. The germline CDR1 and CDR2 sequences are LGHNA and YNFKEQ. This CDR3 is CASSQDPLLLGLRNYGYTF. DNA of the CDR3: TGTGCCAGCAGCCAAGATCCCCTTCTTTTGGGACTCCGAAACTATGGCTACACCTTC.

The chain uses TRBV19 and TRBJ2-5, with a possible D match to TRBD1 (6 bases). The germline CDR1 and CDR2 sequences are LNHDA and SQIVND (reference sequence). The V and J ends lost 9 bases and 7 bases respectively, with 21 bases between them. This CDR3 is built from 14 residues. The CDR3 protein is CASRASGVYGTQYF. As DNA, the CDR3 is TGTGCCAGCCGAGCGTCAGGGGTATATGGGACCCAGTACTTC.

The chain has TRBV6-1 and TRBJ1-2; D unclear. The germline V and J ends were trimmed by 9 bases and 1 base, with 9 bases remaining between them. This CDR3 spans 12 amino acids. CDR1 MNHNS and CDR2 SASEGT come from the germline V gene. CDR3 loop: CASTVYNYGYTF. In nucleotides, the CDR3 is TGTGCCAGTACGGTATATAACTATGGCTACACCTTC.

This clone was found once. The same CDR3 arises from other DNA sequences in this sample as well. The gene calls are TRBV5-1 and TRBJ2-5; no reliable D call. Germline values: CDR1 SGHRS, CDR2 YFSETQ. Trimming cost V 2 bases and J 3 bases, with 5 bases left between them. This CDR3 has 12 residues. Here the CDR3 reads CASSLPKETQYF. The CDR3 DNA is TGCGCCAGCAGCTTACCTAAAGAGACCCAGTACTTC.

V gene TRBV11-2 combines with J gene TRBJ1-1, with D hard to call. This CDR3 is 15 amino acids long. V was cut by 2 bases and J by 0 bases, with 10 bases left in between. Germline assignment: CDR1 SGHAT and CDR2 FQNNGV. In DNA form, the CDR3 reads TGTGCCAGCAGCTTATCCCGCAGTATGAACACTGAAGCTTTCTTT. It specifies CASSLSRSMNTEAFF.

The CDR3 DNA follows: TGTGCCAGCATGGCTGGACCGTACCCCGGGGAGCTGTTTTTT. As protein: CASMAGPYPGELFF. The genes are TRBV6-5 and TRBJ2-2; D unresolved. Germline values: CDR1 MNHEY, CDR2 SVGAGI. The CDR3 spans 14 residues. Trimming stripped 7 bases from V and 6 bases from J, with 15 bases between.

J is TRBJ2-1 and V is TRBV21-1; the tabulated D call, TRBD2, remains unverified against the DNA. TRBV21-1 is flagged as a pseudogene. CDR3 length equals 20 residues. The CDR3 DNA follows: TGTGCCAGCAGCAAAGGGGCCGGGAGGGCTTGGGATAGATCCTACAATGAGCAGTTCTTC. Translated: CASSKGAGRAWDRSYNEQFF.

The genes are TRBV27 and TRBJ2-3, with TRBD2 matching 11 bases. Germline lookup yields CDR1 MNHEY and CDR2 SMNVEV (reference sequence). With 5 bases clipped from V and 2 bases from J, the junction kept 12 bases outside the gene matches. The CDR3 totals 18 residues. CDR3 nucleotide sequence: TGTGCCAGCAGTCCCCGGGGTAGCGGGGGGGCCCTCACAGATACGCAGTATTTT. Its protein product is CASSPRGSGGALTDTQYF.

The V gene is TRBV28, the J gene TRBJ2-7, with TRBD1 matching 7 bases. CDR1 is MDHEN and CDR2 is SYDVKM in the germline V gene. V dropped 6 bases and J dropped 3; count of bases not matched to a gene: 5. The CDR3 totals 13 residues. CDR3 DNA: TGTGCCAGCAGCCCGGGACAGCACTACGAGCAGTACTTC. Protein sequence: CASSPGQHYEQYF.